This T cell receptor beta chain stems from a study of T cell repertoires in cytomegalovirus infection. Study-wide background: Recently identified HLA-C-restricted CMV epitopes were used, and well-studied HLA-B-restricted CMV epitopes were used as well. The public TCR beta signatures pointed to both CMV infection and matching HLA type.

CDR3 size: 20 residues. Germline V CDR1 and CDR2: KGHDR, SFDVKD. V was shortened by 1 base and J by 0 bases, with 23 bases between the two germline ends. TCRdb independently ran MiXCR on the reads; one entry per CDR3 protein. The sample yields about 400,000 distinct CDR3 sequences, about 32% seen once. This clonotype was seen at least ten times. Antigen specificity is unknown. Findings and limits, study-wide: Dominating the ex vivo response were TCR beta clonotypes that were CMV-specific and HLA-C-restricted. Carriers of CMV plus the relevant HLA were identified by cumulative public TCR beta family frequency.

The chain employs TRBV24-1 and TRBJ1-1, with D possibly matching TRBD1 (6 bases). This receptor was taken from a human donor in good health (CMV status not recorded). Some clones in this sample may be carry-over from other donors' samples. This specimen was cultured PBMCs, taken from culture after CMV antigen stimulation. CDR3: CATSDFTPLGQPGMNTEAFF. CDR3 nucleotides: TGTGCCACCAGTGATTTTACCCCCCTTGGACAGCCAGGGATGAACACTGAAGCTTTCTTT.